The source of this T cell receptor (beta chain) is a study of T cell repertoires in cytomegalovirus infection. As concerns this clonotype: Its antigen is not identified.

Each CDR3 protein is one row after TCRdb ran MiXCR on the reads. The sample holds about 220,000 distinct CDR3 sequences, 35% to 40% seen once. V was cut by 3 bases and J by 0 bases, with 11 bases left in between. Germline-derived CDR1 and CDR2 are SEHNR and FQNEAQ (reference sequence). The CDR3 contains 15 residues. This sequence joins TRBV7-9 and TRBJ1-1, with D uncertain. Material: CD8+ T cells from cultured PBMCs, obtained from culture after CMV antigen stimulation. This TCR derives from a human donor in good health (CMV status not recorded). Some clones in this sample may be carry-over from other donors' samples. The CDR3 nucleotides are TGTGCCAGCAGCTTCCCTAGGACGGTGAACACTGAAGCTTTCTTT. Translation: CASSFPRTVNTEAFF.